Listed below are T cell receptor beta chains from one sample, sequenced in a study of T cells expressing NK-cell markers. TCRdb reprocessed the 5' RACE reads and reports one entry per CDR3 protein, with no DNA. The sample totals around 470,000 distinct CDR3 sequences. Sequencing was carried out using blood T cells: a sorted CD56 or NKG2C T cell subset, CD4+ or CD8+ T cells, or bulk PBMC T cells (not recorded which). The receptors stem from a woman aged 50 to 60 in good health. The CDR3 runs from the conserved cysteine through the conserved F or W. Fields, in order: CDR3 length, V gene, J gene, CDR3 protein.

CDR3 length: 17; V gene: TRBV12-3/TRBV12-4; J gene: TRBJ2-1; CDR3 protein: CASSSPNKGGAHNEQFF
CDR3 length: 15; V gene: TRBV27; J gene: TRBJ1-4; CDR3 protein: CASSSLLGGLKKLFF
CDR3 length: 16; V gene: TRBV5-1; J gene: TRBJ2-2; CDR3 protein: CASSPLVGTNTGELFF
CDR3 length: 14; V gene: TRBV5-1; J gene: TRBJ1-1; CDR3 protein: CASSFTGFSAEAFF
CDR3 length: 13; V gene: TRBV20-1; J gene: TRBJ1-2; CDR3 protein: CSAVGTGDYGYTF
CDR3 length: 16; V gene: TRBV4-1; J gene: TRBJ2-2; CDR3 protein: CASSQETAGWAGELFF
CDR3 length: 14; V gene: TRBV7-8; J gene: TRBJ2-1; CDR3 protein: CASSLKREESGQFF
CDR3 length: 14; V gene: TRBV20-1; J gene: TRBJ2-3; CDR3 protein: CSVGTGGTTDTQYF
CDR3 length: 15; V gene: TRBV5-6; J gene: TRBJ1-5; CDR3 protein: CASSLQGGFNQPQHF
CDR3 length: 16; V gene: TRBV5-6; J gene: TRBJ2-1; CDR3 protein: CASSPTQGGHYNEQFF
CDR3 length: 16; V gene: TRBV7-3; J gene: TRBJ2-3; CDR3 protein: CASSFHPDSSTDTQYF
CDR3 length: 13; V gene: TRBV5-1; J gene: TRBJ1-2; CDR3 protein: CASSLDSKGGYTF
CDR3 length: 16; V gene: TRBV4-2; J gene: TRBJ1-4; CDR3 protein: CASSQVAMDGSEKLFF
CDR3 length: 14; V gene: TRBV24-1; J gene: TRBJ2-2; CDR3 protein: CATRASSNTGELFF
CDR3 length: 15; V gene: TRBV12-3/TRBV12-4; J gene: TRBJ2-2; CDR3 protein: CASSSGTGVPGELFF
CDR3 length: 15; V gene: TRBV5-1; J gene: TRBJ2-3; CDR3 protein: CASSPPGLPTDTQYF
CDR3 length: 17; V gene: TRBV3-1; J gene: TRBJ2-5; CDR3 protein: CASSPWNSGRAQETQYF
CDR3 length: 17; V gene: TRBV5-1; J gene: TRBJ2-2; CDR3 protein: CASSPGTSGAVTGELFF
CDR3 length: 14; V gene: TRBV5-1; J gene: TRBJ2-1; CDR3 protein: CASSLAMGNVGQFF
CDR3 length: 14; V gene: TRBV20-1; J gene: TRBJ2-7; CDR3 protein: CSAIGAGASYEQYF
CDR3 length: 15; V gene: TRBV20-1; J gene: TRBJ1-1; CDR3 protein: CSASPRQGAGTEAFF
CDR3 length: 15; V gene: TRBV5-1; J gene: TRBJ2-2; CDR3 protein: CASSATSGSTGELFF
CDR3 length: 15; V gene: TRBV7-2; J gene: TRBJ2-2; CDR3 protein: CASSLVGRAAGELFF
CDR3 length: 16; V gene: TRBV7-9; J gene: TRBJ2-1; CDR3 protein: CASRKIAGPGYNEQFF
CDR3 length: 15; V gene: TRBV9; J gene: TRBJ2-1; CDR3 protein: CASSELSGRANEQFF
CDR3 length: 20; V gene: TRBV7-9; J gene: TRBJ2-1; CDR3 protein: CASSLYLGLGLSSSYNEQFF
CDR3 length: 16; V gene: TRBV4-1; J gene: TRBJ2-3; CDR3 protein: CASSDSLRSGADTQYF
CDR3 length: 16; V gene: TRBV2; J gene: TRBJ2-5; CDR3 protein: CASSEEGSGRLETQYF
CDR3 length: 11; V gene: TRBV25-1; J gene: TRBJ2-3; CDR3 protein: CASGGTSAQYF
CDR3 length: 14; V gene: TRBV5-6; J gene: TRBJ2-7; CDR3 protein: CASSLDRGPGEQYF
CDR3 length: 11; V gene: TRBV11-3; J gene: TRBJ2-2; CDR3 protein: CASTQTGELFF
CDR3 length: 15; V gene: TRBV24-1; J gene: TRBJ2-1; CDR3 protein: CATSDAGTSSNEQFF
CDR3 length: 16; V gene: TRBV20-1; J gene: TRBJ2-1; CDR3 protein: CSAGIQGGPLDNEQFF
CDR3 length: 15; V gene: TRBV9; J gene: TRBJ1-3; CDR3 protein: CASSVGQGAGNTIYF
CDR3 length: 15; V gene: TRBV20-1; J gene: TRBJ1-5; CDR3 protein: CSARPPGRVNQPQHF
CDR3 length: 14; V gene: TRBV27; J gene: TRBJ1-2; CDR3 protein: CASSFEDRVTGYTF
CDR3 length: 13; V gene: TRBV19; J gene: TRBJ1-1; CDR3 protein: CASSLVGFTEAFF
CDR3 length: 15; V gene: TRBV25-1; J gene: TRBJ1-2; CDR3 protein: CASSVPGQGAHGYTF
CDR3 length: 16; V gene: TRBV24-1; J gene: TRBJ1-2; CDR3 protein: CATSDPGTAKPDGYTF
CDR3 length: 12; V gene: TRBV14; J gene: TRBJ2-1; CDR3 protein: CASRAGGNEQFF
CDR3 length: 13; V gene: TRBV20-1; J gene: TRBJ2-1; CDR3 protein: CSATVLLGHEQFF
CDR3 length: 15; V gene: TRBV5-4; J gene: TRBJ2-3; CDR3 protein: CASSLEGLPQDTQYF
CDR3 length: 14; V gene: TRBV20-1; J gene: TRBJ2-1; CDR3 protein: CSAPLLPGGNEQFF
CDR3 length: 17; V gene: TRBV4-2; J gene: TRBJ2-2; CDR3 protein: CASSQGTSGRSGGELFF
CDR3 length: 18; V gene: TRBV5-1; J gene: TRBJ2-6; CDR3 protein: CASSLGGLQGAGANVLTF
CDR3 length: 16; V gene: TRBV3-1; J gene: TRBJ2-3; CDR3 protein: CASSPFEAGGPDTQYF
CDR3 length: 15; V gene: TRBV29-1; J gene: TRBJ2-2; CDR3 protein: CSVIGTLGGFGELFF
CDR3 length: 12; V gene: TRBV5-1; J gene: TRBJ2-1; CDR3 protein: CASSLLSDEQFF
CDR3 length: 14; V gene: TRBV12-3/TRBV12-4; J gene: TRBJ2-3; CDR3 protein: CASSLTGYTDTQYF
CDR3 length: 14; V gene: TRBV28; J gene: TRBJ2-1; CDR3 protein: CASSLAGSNNEQFF
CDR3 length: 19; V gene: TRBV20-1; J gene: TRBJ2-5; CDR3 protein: CSARDGVRAAGAKKETQYF
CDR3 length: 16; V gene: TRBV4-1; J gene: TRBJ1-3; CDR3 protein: CASSQVKGGSENTIYF
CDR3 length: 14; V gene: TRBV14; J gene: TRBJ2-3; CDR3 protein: CASSPEKGTDTQYF
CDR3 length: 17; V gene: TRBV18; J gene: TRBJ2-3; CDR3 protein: CASSPFMPQGATDTQYF